The 30 T cell receptor beta chains reported below all come from one sample, sequenced in a study of blood T cell repertoires in COVID-19. Assay: immunoSEQ multiplex PCR; the TCRdb copy retains only in-frame clones and omits some. The data contain a few hundred thousand clones, 80% to 90% of them seen just once; the ten biggest clones take up roughly 2.2%. The source material was peripheral blood. These receptors all stem from a woman aged 45 to 65 with acute or convalescent COVID-19.

The rearrangement uses TRBV3-1 (or the pseudogene TRBV3-2) and TRBJ1-5; TRBD1 matches at 8 bases. The V gene's germline CDR1 is LGHDT and CDR2 YNNKEL (reference sequence). This CDR3 comprises 15 residues. The junction had 5 bases not matched to a gene; V was cut back by 5 bases and J by 2 bases. The CDR3: CASSSDRGGNQPQHF. As DNA, the CDR3 is TGTGCCAGCAGCTCAGACAGGGGCGGCAATCAGCCCCAGCATTTT.

The chain recombines TRBV7-2 with TRBJ1-1, with TRBD1 matching over 9 bases. The V and J ends lost 2 bases and 0 bases, in that order; junction bases with no gene match: 10. Germline V gene data show CDR1 as SGHTA and CDR2 as FQGNSA. The CDR3 is 18 residues long. The CDR3 DNA follows: TGTGCCAGCAGCTTAAGGGGACAGGGAAGAGGGTTGAACACTGAAGCTTTCTTT. It codes for CASSLRGQGRGLNTEAFF.

The chain is built from TRBV6-5 and TRBJ1-5; unclear D gene. This CDR3 region has 13 residues. V lost 11 bases to trimming and J lost 9 bases, with 20 bases between them. CDR1 and CDR2 (germline): MNHEY, SVGAGI. CDR3 nucleotide sequence: TGTGCCGTCCAAAGCGGGAACTATGGGCCCCAGCATTTT. Amino acids: CAVQSGNYGPQHF.

The chain carries TRBV7-2 and TRBJ2-1; 8 bases align to TRBD2. V was pared by 0 bases and J by 5 bases, with 3 bases of the junction left unmatched. CDR1 SGHTA and CDR2 FQGNSA come from the germline V gene. The CDR3 runs to 15 residues. CDR3 residues: CASSLAGTRNNEQFF. CDR3 nucleotides: TGTGCCAGCAGCTTAGCGGGGACTAGAAACAATGAGCAGTTCTTC.

The genes are TRBV6-5 and TRBJ1-1; the D is unclear. Looked up from germline, CDR1 is MNHEY and CDR2 is SVGAGI. Deletions cut 6 bases from V and 5 bases from J, with 13 bases between. The CDR3 is made up of 13 amino acids. The CDR3 DNA reads TGTGCCAGCAGCCTCCATACGGGGACTGAAGCTTTCTTT. This sequence encodes CASSLHTGTEAFF.

The chain is built from TRBV2 and TRBJ1-5, with D perhaps TRBD1 (5 bases). CDR1 is SNHLY and CDR2 is FYNNEI in the germline V gene. Trimming took off 4 bases at V and 0 bases at J, with 7 bases between the two ends. The CDR3 extends over 14 amino acids. CDR3 bases: TGTGCCAGCAGTGCAGACAGTAGCAATCAGCCCCAGCATTTT. It codes for CASSADSSNQPQHF. Combining the CDR3 with reference TRBV2 and TRBJ1-5 gives the whole variable domain EPEVTQTPSHQVTQMGQEVILRCVPISNHLYFYWYRQILGQKVEFLVSFYNNEISEKSEIFDDQFSVERPDGSNFTLKIRSTKLEDSAMYFCASSADSSNQPQHFGDGTRLSIL.

The chain links TRBV6-5 to TRBJ1-1; 8 nucleotides agree with TRBD1. With 2 bases clipped from V and 7 bases from J, the junction kept 12 bases outside the gene matches. Germline CDR1 reads MNHEY; CDR2 reads SVGAGI. This CDR3 region has 16 residues. In DNA, the CDR3 is TGTGCCAGCAGTTACCGGACAGGGAAGGGGGTCTTTGAAGCTTTCTTT. This sequence encodes CASSYRTGKGVFEAFF.

The V and J genes are TRBV27 and TRBJ1-2; 7 bases match TRBD1. Germline CDR1 MNHEY, CDR2 SMNVEV (reference sequence). V lost 10 bases, J lost 0 bases, and 11 bases stayed unmatched. The length of the CDR3 is 15 residues. The CDR3 DNA reads TGTGCCACCAAAACCGTCACAGGGGCTAACTATGGCTACACCTTC. Translated, it gives CATKTVTGANYGYTF.

The CDR3: CSGGGEEAFF. The CDR3 region has the DNA TGCAGCGGGGGGGGAGAAGAAGCTTTCTTT. V is TRBV29-1 and J is TRBJ1-1; D perhaps matches TRBD1 (5 bases). The CDR3 spans 10 residues. CDR1 is SQVTM and CDR2 is ANQGSEA in the germline V gene. The ends were cut back, 7 bases at V and 8 bases at J, with 11 bases in the middle.

This clone was detected once. J is TRBJ1-6 and V is TRBV2; the D gene is possibly TRBD1 (6 bases). Germline V gene data show CDR1 as SNHLY and CDR2 as FYNNEI. The CDR3 totals 17 residues. V lost 6 bases to trimming and J lost 10 bases, with 25 bases between them. Here the CDR3 DNA reads TGTGCCAGCAGCCTCCTACAGACAGGCACGGTCTACTCACCCCTCCACTTT. Its protein is CASSLLQTGTVYSPLHF. The variable domain in full, completed from reference TRBV2 and TRBJ1-6, reads EPEVTQTPSHQVTQMGQEVILRCVPISNHLYFYWYRQILGQKVEFLVSFYNNEISEKSEIFDDQFSVERPDGSNFTLKIRSTKLEDSAMYFCASSLLQTGTVYSPLHFGNGTRLTVT.

Here the CDR3 DNA reads TGTGCCAGCAGCCTTACAGGGGGCGTAGGTCAGCCCCAGCATTTT. As protein: CASSLTGGVGQPQHF. The rearrangement links TRBV7-9 to TRBJ1-5; 9 bases line up with TRBD1. Germline CDR1 is SEHNR and CDR2 is FQNEAQ (reference sequence). The junction had 8 bases not matched to a gene; V was cut back by 5 bases and J by 6 bases. The CDR3 sequence is 15 residues long. The full variable domain, with the rest looked up from reference TRBV7-9 and TRBJ1-5, is DTGVSQNPRHKITKRGQNVTFRCDPISEHNRLYWYRQTLGQGPEFLTYFQNEAQLEKSRLLSDRFSAERPKGSFSTLEIQRTEQGDSAMYLCASSLTGGVGQPQHFGDGTRLSIL.

V and J are TRBV12-3 or TRBV12-4 and TRBJ2-7; the match to TRBD1 covers 8 bases. J lost 4 bases, V lost 6 bases, and 5 bases had no gene match. The CDR3 consists of 13 residues. The CDR3 coding sequence is TGTGCCAGCAGCTTGGACAGGGCTTACGAGCAGTACTTC. Translated: CASSLDRAYEQYF.

This chain uses TRBV5-6 with TRBJ1-1; 9 nucleotides match TRBD1. Germline lookup yields CDR1 SGHDT and CDR2 YYEEEE. V shed 4 bases and J 3 bases; nucleotides not matched to a gene: 4. The CDR3 is 14 amino acids. CDR3 region: CASSAGQGYTEAFF. As DNA, the CDR3 is TGTGCCAGCAGCGCCGGACAGGGGTACACTGAAGCTTTCTTT. The full variable domain, in which reference TRBV5-6 and TRBJ1-1 provide the parts outside the CDR3, is DAGVTQSPTHLIKTRGQQVTLRCSPKSGHDTVSWYQQALGQGPQFIFQYYEEEERQRGNFPDRFSGHQFPNYSSELNVNALLLGDSALYLCASSAGQGYTEAFFGQGTRLTVV.

This rearrangement joins TRBV6-5 to TRBJ2-7; the match to TRBD2 covers 7 bases. Germline CDR1 is MNHEY and CDR2 is SVGAGI. The CDR3 has 15 amino acids. V lost 6 bases, J lost 4 bases, and 12 bases stayed unmatched. Here the CDR3 reads CASSPAGQVWYEQYF. The DNA of the CDR3 is TGTGCCAGCAGCCCAGCGGGGCAGGTTTGGTACGAGCAGTACTTC.

V usage is TRBV7-9 and J usage is TRBJ1-1; a possible D gene is TRBD1 (5 bases). The V and J ends lost 1 base and 1 base respectively, with 10 bases between them. CDR3 size: 15 residues. CDR1 SEHNR and CDR2 FQNEAQ come from the germline V gene (reference sequence). In DNA form, the CDR3 reads TGTGCCAGCAGCTTAGGTTACGACAGGAACACTGAAGCTTTCTTT. Its translation: CASSLGYDRNTEAFF.

This chain uses TRBV30 with TRBJ2-7, with D perhaps TRBD1 (5 bases). Trimming cost V 3 bases and J 4 bases, with 22 bases left between them. The germline V gene has CDR1 GTSNPN and CDR2 SVGIG (reference sequence). This CDR3 is built from 16 residues. In DNA, the CDR3 is TGTGCCTGGAGCGCCCTTATAGGTGGGGCAGGATACGAGCAGTACTTC. This translates into CAWSALIGGAGYEQYF.

The chain links TRBV6-2 or TRBV6-3 to TRBJ2-1, with 9 bases matching TRBD2. Per germline, CDR1 MNHEY and CDR2 SVGEGT. CDR3 length: 17 residues. The junction had 18 bases not matched to a gene; V was cut back by 6 bases and J by 9 bases. The CDR3 DNA follows: TGTGCCAGCAGCTCGTCGCCCATAGCGGGAGTCGAGGGTGAGCAGTTCTTC. Protein product: CASSSSPIAGVEGEQFF.

The chain recombines TRBV11-2 with TRBJ2-1, with 7 bases that match TRBD2. Per germline, CDR1 SGHAT and CDR2 FQNNGV. The CDR3 totals 14 residues. V gave up 3 bases and J gave up 3 bases; unmatched junction bases: 2. The DNA of the CDR3 is TGTGCCAGCAGCTTGGGCGGGAGCTACAATGAGCAGTTCTTC. The encoded protein is CASSLGGSYNEQFF.

This rearrangement joins TRBV6-5 to TRBJ2-7; a weak D match, TRBD2 (7 bases). The V end lost 7 bases, the J end lost 6 bases, and 16 bases lay between the germline ends. Germline-derived CDR1 and CDR2 are MNHEY and SVGAGI. The CDR3 length is 13 residues. The CDR3 region is CASNWGGAGEQYF. The CDR3 DNA is TGTGCCAGCAACTGGGGGGGGGCGGGCGAGCAGTACTTC.

The chain combines TRBV29-1 with TRBJ1-2; D ambiguous. V was cut by 4 bases and J by 3 bases, with 9 bases left in between. The CDR3 sequence is 12 residues long. CDR1 SQVTM and CDR2 ANQGSEA come from the germline V gene. In DNA, the CDR3 is TGCAGCGTTGGGGAGGTAGACTATGGCTACACCTTC. This translates into CSVGEVDYGYTF.

The V and J genes are TRBV5-8 and TRBJ1-2, with unresolved D. Germline lookup yields CDR1 SGHTS and CDR2 YDEGEE. The CDR3 is 11 residues long. V lost 3 bases and J 8 bases, leaving 8 bases between the germline ends. The DNA of the CDR3 is TGTGCCAGCAGCTCTTTCTTGGGCTACACCTTC. As protein: CASSSFLGYTF.

The chain has TRBV7-7 and TRBJ2-5; D not certain. CDR1 and CDR2 from the germline V gene are SSHAT and FNYEAQ (reference sequence). The CDR3 is 14 residues long. Trimming cost V 0 bases and J 4 bases, with 9 bases left between them. The CDR3 region is CASSLAYGRETQYF. Written as DNA, the CDR3 is TGTGCCAGCAGCTTAGCATACGGTAGAGAGACCCAGTACTTC. Combining the CDR3 with reference TRBV7-7 and TRBJ2-5 gives the whole variable domain GAGVSQSPRYKVTKRGQDVTLRCDPISSHATLYWYQQALGQGPEFLTYFNYEAQPDKSGLPSDRFSAERPEGSISTLTIQRTEQRDSAMYRCASSLAYGRETQYFGPGTRLLVL.

The chain couples TRBV11-2 to TRBJ1-2, with D possibly matching TRBD1 (6 bases). The CDR3 runs 14 residues. With 5 bases removed from V and 3 bases from J, the gap between germline ends came to 13 bases. The germline CDR1 and CDR2 sequences are SGHAT and FQNNGV. The CDR3 DNA reads as TGTGCCAGCAGCCCTGGGGCAGGGGACTATGGCTACACCTTC. It encodes CASSPGAGDYGYTF.

The J gene is TRBJ2-2, the V gene TRBV11-3; D may be TRBD2 (5 bases). Between the trimmed V and J ends, which lost 0 bases and 6 bases, there was a span of 5 bases. The CDR3 is 13 residues long. Germline V gene lookup returns CDR1 SGHNT and CDR2 YENEEA. Here the CDR3 DNA reads TGTGCCAGCAGCTTAGAGGGAGCCGGGGAGCTGTTTTTT. Amino acid sequence: CASSLEGAGELFF.

The chain joins TRBV7-2 to TRBJ2-2; D gene uncertain. CDR1 is SGHTA and CDR2 is FQGNSA in the germline V gene. CDR3 length: 14 amino acids. V lost 1 base to trimming and J lost 3 bases, with 6 bases between them. CDR3 residues: CASSLGQDTGELFF. CDR3 coding DNA: TGTGCCAGCAGCTTAGGACAAGACACCGGGGAGCTGTTTTTT.

This chain joins TRBV19 and TRBJ1-2; D not certain. Between the trimmed V and J ends, which lost 5 bases and 4 bases, there was a span of 11 bases. The CDR3 contains 13 residues. The germline CDR1 and CDR2 sequences are LNHDA and SQIVND (reference sequence). The CDR3 DNA is TGTGCCAGTAGTCCTCAGGTTCCCTATGGCTACACCTTC. Translating it yields CASSPQVPYGYTF. Drawing the rest from reference TRBV19 and TRBJ1-2, the complete variable domain is DGGITQSPKYLFRKEGQNVTLSCEQNLNHDAMYWYRQDPGQGLRLIYYSQIVNDFQKGDIAEGYSVSREKKESFPLTVTSAQKNPTAFYLCASSPQVPYGYTFGSGTRLTVV.

The rearrangement joins TRBV5-5 to TRBJ1-3; a possible D gene is TRBD1 (5 bases). There are 18 residues in the CDR3. CDR1 and CDR2 from the germline V gene are SGHKS and YYEKEE (reference sequence). Trimming shortened V by 4 bases and J by 3 bases, and 23 bases separated the two germline ends. CDR3 sequence reads: CASSGGWGGGTVGNTIYF. Written as DNA, the CDR3 is TGTGCCAGCAGCGGAGGTTGGGGCGGGGGAACTGTTGGAAACACCATATATTTT.

This clone has only one observation. The chain is built from TRBV30 and TRBJ2-3, with D possibly TRBD1 on 5 matching bases. The CDR3 is 12 amino acids. In germline, CDR1 is GTSNPN, CDR2 SVGIG (reference sequence). Trimming cost V 6 bases and J 6 bases, with 13 bases left between them. The CDR3 sequence is CACRGAGDTQYF. The CDR3 nucleotides are TGTGCCTGCAGAGGTGCAGGGGATACGCAGTATTTT. Full variable domain (rest looked up from reference TRBV30 and TRBJ2-3): SQTIHQWPATLVQPVGSPLSLECTVEGTSNPNLYWYRQAAGRGLQLLFYSVGIGQISSEVPQNLSASRPQDRQFILSSKKLLLSDSGFYLCACRGAGDTQYFGPGTRLTVL.

V gene TRBV19 combines with J gene TRBJ1-5, with a possible D match to TRBD1 (5 bases). V lost 7 bases and J lost 8, with 15 bases in between. Germline CDR1 reads LNHDA; CDR2 reads SQIVND (reference sequence). The length of the CDR3 is 13 residues. In nucleotides, the CDR3 is TGTGCCAGTAAGCGCAGGGTGGCCGAGCCCCAGCATTTT. It codes for CASKRRVAEPQHF.

The genes are TRBV6-5 and TRBJ2-1; 8 nucleotides match TRBD2. V dropped 6 bases and J dropped 4; count of bases not matched to a gene: 8. The CDR3 runs 15 residues. CDR1 and CDR2 from the germline V gene are MNHEY and SVGAGI. CDR3 loop: CASRLGVAGYNEQFF. CDR3 bases: TGTGCCAGCAGGCTAGGGGTAGCGGGATACAATGAGCAGTTCTTC.